This section outlines one TCR beta chain sequence together with its context. Its antigen remains unidentified. This entry belongs to a study of CD8 T cells in ankylosing spondylitis. Study outcomes and limitations: Clones tied to disease were said to be significantly enriched in matched ankylosing spondylitis synovial fluid.

Making the TCR beta libraries involved quantitative 5'-RACE with molecular barcodes. TCRdb re-analysed the 5' RACE reads in MiXCR, keeping a single row per CDR3 protein. In the table there are a few hundred thousand distinct CDR3 sequences, approximately 10% of which are singletons. The CDR3 is 15 amino acids. V dropped 8 bases and J dropped 3 bases, with 18 bases sitting between them. Germline CDR1 reads WSHSY; CDR2 reads SAAADI. The gene calls are TRBV10-2 and TRBJ2-3; D tentatively reads TRBD1 or TRBD2 (6 bases each). This sequence was found in a male donor with ankylosing spondylitis or in good health (not recorded which). Sequencing input: blood, either unsorted or a sorted T cell fraction (not recorded which). CDR3 sequence: CASGEGGGLTDTQYF. The CDR3 DNA is TGCGCCAGCGGGGAAGGAGGGGGATTAACAGATACGCAGTATTTT.